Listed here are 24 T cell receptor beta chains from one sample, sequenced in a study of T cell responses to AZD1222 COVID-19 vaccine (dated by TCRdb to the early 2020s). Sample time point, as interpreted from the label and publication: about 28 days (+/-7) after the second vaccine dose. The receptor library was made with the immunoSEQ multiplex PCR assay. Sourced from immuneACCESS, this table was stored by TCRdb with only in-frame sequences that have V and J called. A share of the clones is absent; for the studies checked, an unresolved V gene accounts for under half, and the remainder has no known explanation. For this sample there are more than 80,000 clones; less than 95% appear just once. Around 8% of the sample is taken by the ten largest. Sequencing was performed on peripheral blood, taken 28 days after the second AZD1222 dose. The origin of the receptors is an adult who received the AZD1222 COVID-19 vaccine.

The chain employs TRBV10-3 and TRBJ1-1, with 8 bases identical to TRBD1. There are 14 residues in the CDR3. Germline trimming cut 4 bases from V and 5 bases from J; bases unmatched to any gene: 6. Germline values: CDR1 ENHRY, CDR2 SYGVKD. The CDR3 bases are TGTGCCATCAGTGGCGGACAGGGAGGTACTGAAGCTTTCTTT. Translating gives CAISGGQGGTEAFF.

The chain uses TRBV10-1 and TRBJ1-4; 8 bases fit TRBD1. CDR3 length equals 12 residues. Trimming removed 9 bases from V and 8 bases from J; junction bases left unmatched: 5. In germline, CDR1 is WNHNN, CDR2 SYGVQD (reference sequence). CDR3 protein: CARGTGTEKLFF. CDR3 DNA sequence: TGCGCCAGGGGGACAGGTACCGAAAAACTGTTTTTT.

The CDR3 is CASSPDPSYNEQFF. CDR3 coding DNA: TGTGCCAGCAGCCCAGACCCCTCATACAATGAGCAGTTCTTC. The chain has TRBV7-3 and TRBJ2-1; D ambiguous. CDR1 is SGHTA, CDR2 FQGTGA, per germline. V lost 5 bases and J 4 bases, leaving 12 bases between the germline ends. The CDR3 runs 14 residues.

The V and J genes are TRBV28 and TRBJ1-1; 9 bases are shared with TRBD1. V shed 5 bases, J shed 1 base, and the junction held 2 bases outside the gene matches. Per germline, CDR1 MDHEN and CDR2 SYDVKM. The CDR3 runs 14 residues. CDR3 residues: CASSGQGWNTEAFF. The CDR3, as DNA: TGTGCCAGCAGTGGACAGGGGTGGAACACTGAAGCTTTCTTT.

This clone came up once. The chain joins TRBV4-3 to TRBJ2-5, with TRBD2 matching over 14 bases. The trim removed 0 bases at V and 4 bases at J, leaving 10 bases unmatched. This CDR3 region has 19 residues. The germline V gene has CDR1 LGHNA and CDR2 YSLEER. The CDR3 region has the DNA TGCGCCAGCAGCCAAGATCTCCCCAGACTAGCGGGGGGGCGAGAGACCCAGTACTTC. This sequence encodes CASSQDLPRLAGGRETQYF.

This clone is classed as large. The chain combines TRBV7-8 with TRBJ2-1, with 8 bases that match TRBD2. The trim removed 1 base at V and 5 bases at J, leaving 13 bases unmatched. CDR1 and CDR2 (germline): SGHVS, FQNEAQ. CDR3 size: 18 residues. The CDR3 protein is CASSLGQASRGGNNEQFF. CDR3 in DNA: TGTGCCAGCAGCTTAGGCCAGGCAAGCCGGGGGGGGAACAATGAGCAGTTCTTC.

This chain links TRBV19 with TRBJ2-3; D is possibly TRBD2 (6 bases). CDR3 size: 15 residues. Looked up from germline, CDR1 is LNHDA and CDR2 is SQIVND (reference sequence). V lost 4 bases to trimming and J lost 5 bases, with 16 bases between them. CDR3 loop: CASSSPRDAGDTQYF. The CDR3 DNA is TGTGCCAGTAGTAGCCCGCGGGACGCGGGAGATACGCAGTATTTT.

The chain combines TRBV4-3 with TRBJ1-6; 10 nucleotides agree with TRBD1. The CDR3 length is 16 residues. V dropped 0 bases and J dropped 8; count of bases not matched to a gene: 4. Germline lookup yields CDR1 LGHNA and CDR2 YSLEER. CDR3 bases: TGCGCCAGCAGCCAAGATATAGGGACAGGGGATTCACCCCTCCACTTT. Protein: CASSQDIGTGDSPLHF.

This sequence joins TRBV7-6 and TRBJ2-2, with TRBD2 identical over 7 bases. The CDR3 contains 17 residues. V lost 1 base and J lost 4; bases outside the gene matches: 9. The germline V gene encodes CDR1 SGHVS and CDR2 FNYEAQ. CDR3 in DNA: TGTGCCAGCAGCTTAGGATCGAGCGGGGTGGCCACCGGGGAGCTGTTTTTT. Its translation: CASSLGSSGVATGELFF.

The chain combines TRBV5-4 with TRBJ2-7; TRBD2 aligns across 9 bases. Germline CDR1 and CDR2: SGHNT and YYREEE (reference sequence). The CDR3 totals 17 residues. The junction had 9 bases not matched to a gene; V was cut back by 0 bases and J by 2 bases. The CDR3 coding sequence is TGTGCCAGCAGCTTGGAGTTTAGCGGGGGCCGCACCTACGAGCAGTACTTC. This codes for CASSLEFSGGRTYEQYF. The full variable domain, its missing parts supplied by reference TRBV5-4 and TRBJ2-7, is ETGVTQSPTHLIKTRGQQVTLRCSSQSGHNTVSWYQQALGQGPQFIFQYYREEENGRGNFPPRFSGLQFPNYSSELNVNALELDDSALYLCASSLEFSGGRTYEQYFGPGTRLTVT.

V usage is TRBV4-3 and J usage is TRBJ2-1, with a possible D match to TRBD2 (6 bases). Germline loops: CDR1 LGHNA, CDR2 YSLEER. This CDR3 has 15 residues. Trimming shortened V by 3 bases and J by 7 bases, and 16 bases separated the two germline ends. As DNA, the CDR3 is TGCGCCAGCAGCCAGGGGGGACTTCCCCGGAATGAGCAGTTCTTC. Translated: CASSQGGLPRNEQFF.

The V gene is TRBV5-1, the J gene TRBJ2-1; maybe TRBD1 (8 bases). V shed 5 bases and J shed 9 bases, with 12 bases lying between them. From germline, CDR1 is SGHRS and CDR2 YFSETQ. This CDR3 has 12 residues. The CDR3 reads CASRDREGEQFF. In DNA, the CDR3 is TGCGCCAGCAGGGACAGGGAGGGTGAGCAGTTCTTC.

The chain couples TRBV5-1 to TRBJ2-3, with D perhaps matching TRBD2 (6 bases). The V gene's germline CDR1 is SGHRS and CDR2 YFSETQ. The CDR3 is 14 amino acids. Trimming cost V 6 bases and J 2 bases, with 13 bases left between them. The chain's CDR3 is CASINGGNTDTQYF. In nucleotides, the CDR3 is TGCGCCAGCATTAACGGGGGTAACACAGATACGCAGTATTTT.

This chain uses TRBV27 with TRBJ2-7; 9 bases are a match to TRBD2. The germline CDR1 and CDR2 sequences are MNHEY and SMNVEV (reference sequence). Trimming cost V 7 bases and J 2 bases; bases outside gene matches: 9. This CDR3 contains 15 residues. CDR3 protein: CASTEQAGGPYEQYF. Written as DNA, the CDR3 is TGTGCCAGCACCGAACAAGCGGGGGGTCCCTACGAGCAGTACTTC.

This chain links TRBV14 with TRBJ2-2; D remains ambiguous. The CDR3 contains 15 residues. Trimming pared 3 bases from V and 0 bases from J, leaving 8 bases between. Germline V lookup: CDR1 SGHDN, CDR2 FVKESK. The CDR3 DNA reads TGTGCCAGCAGCCACACGCGCACGAACACCGGGGAGCTGTTTTTT. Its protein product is CASSHTRTNTGELFF.

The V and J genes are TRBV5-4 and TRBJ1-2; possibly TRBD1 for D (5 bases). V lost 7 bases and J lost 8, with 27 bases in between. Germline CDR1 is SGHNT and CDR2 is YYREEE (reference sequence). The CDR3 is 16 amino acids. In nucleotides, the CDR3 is TGTGCCAGCCTCCGGGACGGGCCGGCTCCCTCGATCGGCTACACCTTC. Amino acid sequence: CASLRDGPAPSIGYTF.

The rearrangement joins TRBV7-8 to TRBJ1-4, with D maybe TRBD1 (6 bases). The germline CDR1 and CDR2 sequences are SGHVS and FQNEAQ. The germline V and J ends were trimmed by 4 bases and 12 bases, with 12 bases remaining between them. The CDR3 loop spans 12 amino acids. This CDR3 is CASSSQGWELFF. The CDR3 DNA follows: TGTGCCAGCAGCTCACAGGGTTGGGAACTGTTTTTT.

This chain's CDR3 is CASSQDPQGKNYGYTF. As DNA, the CDR3 is TGCGCCAGCAGCCAAGATCCCCAGGGGAAAAACTATGGCTACACCTTC. The chain employs TRBV4-3 and TRBJ1-2, with D possibly being TRBD1 (6 bases). The CDR3 runs to 16 residues. Germline values: CDR1 LGHNA, CDR2 YSLEER. Trimming took off 0 bases at V and 2 bases at J, with 13 bases between the two ends.

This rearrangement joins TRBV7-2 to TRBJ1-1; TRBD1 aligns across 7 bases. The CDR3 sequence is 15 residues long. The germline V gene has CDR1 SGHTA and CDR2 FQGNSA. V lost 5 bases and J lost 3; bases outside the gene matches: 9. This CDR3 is CASSPTRQGYTEAFF. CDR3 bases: TGTGCCAGCAGCCCTACCCGACAGGGCTACACTGAAGCTTTCTTT.

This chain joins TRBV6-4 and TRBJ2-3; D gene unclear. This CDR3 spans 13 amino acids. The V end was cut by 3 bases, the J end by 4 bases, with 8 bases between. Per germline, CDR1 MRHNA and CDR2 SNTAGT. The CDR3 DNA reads TGTGCCAGCAGTGAGGGGTTCCCAGATACGCAGTATTTT. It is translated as CASSEGFPDTQYF.

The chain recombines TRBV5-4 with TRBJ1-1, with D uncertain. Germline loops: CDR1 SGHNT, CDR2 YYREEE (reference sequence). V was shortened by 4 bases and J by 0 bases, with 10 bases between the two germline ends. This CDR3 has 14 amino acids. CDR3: CASSPKVLNTEAFF. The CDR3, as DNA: TGTGCCAGCAGCCCGAAGGTCCTGAACACTGAAGCTTTCTTT. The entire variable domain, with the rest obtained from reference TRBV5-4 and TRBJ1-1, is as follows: ETGVTQSPTHLIKTRGQQVTLRCSSQSGHNTVSWYQQALGQGPQFIFQYYREEENGRGNFPPRFSGLQFPNYSSELNVNALELDDSALYLCASSPKVLNTEAFFGQGTRLTVV.

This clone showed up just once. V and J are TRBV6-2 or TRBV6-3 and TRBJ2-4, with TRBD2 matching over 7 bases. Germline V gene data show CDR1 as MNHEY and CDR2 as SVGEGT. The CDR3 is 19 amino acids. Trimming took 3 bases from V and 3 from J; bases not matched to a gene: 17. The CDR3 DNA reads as TGTGCCAGCAGTTATCCGTCCGCTAGCGGTGGGTTGGACAAAAACATTCAGTACTTC. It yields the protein CASSYPSASGGLDKNIQYF.

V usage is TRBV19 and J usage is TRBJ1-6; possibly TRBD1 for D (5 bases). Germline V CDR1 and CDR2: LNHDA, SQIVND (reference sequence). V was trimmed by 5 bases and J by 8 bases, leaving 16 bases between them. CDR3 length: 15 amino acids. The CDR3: CASSASGALDSPLHF. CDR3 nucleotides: TGTGCCAGTAGTGCCAGTGGGGCCTTGGATTCACCCCTCCACTTT.

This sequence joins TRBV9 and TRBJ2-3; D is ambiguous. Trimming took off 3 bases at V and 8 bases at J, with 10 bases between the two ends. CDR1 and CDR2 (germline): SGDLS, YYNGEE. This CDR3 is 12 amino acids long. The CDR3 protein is CASSESAGTQYF. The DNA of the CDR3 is TGTGCCAGCAGCGAGTCCGCCGGTACGCAGTATTTT.